Listed below are T cell receptor beta chains from one sample, sequenced in a study of graft-versus-host responses after intestinal transplantation. Assay: immunoSEQ multiplex PCR; the TCRdb copy retains only in-frame clones and omits some. The table shows about 10,000 clones, with nearly 95% occurring only once. The material sequenced was PBMCs, taken more than 40 days after intestinal transplantation. These receptor sequences come from a human patient who received an intestinal transplant, so some T cells may come from the graft donor. Both conserved end residues are part of each CDR3. The D gene is left open where the match is weak. Some rows have no size entry. The others give once, few or many, or a class for an expanded clone.

j_call d_call clone_size v_call cdr3_nt cdr3_aa
TRBJ2-2 TRBD2 - TRBV11-2 TGTGCCAGCAGCACCCGGGGGGGCCCCGGGGAGCTGTTTTTT CASSTRGGPGELFF
TRBJ2-1 - - TRBV7-2 TGTGCCAGCAGCCAAGGACTGGTGAATGAGCAGTTCTTC CASSQGLVNEQFF
TRBJ1-3 - - TRBV29-1 TGCAGCGTTCGAGGTGGGCCTGGAAACACCATATATTTT CSVRGGPGNTIYF
TRBJ2-3 - - TRBV5-4 TGTGCCAGCAGCAGCCGTACGGCCTCTCCAGATACGCAGTATTTT CASSSRTASPDTQYF
TRBJ2-5 - - TRBV11-2 TGTGCCAGCAGACTCGCCGCCCGAAAAAACCGGGAGACCCAGTACTTC CASRLAARKNRETQYF
TRBJ1-2 TRBD1 - TRBV7-9 TGTGCCAGCAGCCCGCAGACAGGGACCTATGGCTACACCTTC CASSPQTGTYGYTF
TRBJ1-1 - - TRBV27 TGTGCCAGCAGTTTGGCTGTCAGCACTGAAGCTTTCTTT CASSLAVSTEAFF
TRBJ2-3 TRBD2 - TRBV5-5 TGTGCCAGCAGCTCGCGGGGGGTTAGCACAGATACGCAGTATTTT CASSSRGVSTDTQYF
TRBJ2-7 - - TRBV21-1 TGTGCCAGCACCAATTACAGGAGATCCTACGAGCAGTACTTC CASTNYRRSYEQYF
TRBJ2-7 - - TRBV5-6 TGTGCCAGCAGCTTGTACCGGGACTTTACCTACGAGCAGTACTTC CASSLYRDFTYEQYF
TRBJ2-2 TRBD2 - TRBV9 TGTGCCAGCACTTCCACCGGGGGGAGGACCGGGGAGCTGTTTTTT CASTSTGGRTGELFF
TRBJ1-1 - - TRBV18 TGTGCCAGCTCACCACGGGGAGGCGGTGAAGCTTTCTTT CASSPRGGGEAFF
TRBJ2-3 - - TRBV7-3 TGTGCCAGCAGCTTATCAGTGGGGTTAGGGACAGATACGCAGTATTTT CASSLSVGLGTDTQYF
TRBJ2-3 - - TRBV4-1 TGCGCCAGCAGCCTCACTCCCGGGTCCACAGATACGCAGTATTTT CASSLTPGSTDTQYF
TRBJ1-1 - - TRBV6-5 TGTGCCAGCAGTTACTCGTCGGTTAGCACTGAAGCTTTCTTT CASSYSSVSTEAFF
TRBJ2-5 TRBD2 - TRBV11-2 TGTGCCAGCAGCTTAGGACTAGCGGGGACCCAAGAGACCCAGTACTTC CASSLGLAGTQETQYF
TRBJ1-3 - - TRBV10-3 TGTGCCACCTGGGAGCACTCAGACTCTGGAAACACCATATATTTT CATWEHSDSGNTIYF
TRBJ2-2 TRBD2 - TRBV25-1 TGTGCCAGCGGGACCGGGGGGGCGAGGACCGGGGAGCTGTTTTTT CASGTGGARTGELFF
TRBJ1-6 TRBD1 - TRBV13 TGTGCCAGCAGATACACACAGGGGTTTAATTCACCCCTCCACTTT CASRYTQGFNSPLHF
TRBJ2-2 - once TRBV9 TGTGCCAGCAGTCCAACAGAGAACACCGGGGAGCTGTTTTTT CASSPTENTGELFF
TRBJ1-6 - - TRBV28 TGTGCCAGCAGTTTGGGCAGCGGGACCAATTCACCCCTCCACTTT CASSLGSGTNSPLHF
TRBJ2-6 - - TRBV19 TGTGCCAGTAGCCCCACCTGGGGCTCTGGGGCCAACGTCCTGACTTTC CASSPTWGSGANVLTF
TRBJ1-1 - - TRBV5-1 TGCGCCAGCAGCTTGGGGTACACTGAAGCTTTCTTT CASSLGYTEAFF